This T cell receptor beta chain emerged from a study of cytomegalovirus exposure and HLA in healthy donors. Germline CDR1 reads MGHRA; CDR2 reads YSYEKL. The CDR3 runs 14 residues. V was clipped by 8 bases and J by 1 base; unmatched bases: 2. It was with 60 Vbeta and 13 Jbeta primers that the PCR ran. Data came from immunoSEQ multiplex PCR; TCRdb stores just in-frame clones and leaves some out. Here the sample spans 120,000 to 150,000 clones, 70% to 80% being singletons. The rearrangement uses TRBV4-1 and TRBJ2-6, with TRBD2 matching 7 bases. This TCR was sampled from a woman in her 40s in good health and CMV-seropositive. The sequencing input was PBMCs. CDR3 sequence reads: CASGGGSGANVLTF. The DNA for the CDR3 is TGCGCCAGCGGGGGGGGTTCTGGGGCCAACGTCCTGACTTTC.